These 11 T cell receptor beta chains originate from one sample sequenced in a study of T-cell memory formation after mild COVID-19 listed by TCRdb under 2021. The library was generated by 5' RACE. Sequencing used an Illumina NovaSeq 6000. TCRdb reanalyzed the raw reads on its own, using fastp at Q25 for trimming and MiXCR for clone calling, and kept in-frame beta chains. Identical CDR3 protein sequences are pooled into one entry, listed with their most common genes and DNA. Counted in this sample were some 100,000 distinct CDR3 sequences; more than 9.5% of them appeared once. Approximately 39% of the sample rests with the top ten. The sequenced sample was PBMCs or a T cell subset sorted from them (not recorded which). Every receptor here comes from a man aged 18 to 35 who had mild COVID-19 (a few samples of this study predate the infection). The sample titles of this study are shuffled in the database, so cell type and time point are left out; the donor was told from shared clones.

This clonotype has just a few counts. The V and J genes are TRBV11-2 and TRBJ2-7; D is uncertain. The V end lost 7 bases, the J end lost 4 bases, and 11 bases lay between the germline ends. CDR1 and CDR2 from the germline V gene are SGHAT and FQNNGV. The CDR3 is 12 residues long. This CDR3 reads CASTDGLYEQYV. The CDR3 nucleotides read TGTGCCAGCACCGACGGTCTATACGAGCAGTACGTC.

The V and J genes are TRBV28 and TRBJ2-1, with D perhaps TRBD1 or TRBD2 (6 bases each). Germline CDR1 is MDHEN and CDR2 is SYDVKM. This CDR3 is 14 amino acids long. Deletions cut 5 bases from V and 4 bases from J, with 12 bases between. The CDR3 sequence is CASSTRGLYNEQFF. Written as DNA, the CDR3 is TGTGCCAGCAGTACCCGGGGGCTGTACAATGAGCAGTTCTTC.

The chain recombines TRBV5-1 with TRBJ2-7, with a tentative D call TRBD2 (6 bases). The ends were cut back, 5 bases at V and 2 bases at J, with 14 bases in the middle. Germline V gene lookup returns CDR1 SGHRS and CDR2 YFSETQ. The CDR3 sequence is 14 residues long. This CDR3 reads CASRLRDSPYEQYF. CDR3 in DNA: TGCGCCAGCAGACTCCGGGACTCGCCCTACGAGCAGTACTTC.

The J gene is TRBJ2-5, the V gene TRBV20-1; no clear D. V lost 1 base, J lost 0 bases, and 9 bases lay in between. This CDR3 comprises 14 residues. Per the germline V gene, CDR1 is DFQATT and CDR2 is SNEGSKA (reference sequence). The CDR3 protein is CSARVDANQETQYF. In DNA, the CDR3 is TGCAGTGCTAGAGTAGATGCGAACCAAGAGACCCAGTACTTC.

This clonotype was picked up a small number of times. This rearrangement joins TRBV15 to TRBJ1-1, with TRBD1 identical over 9 bases. J gave up 4 bases and V 5 bases, and 11 bases lay outside the gene matches. CDR1 is LNHNV and CDR2 is YYDKDF in the germline V gene (reference sequence). The CDR3 length is 16 residues. DNA of the CDR3: TGTGCCACCAGCCCCCGGACAGGGGCGAGAGGCACTGAAGCTTTCTTT. Its protein is CATSPRTGARGTEAFF.

This clonotype occurred a few times. The chain employs TRBV4-2 and TRBJ1-5; 8 bases are a match to TRBD1. CDR3 length equals 16 residues. V trimming: 4 bases; J trimming: 2 bases; junction bases outside the gene matches: 7. Germline V lookup: CDR1 LGHNA, CDR2 YNFKEQ. CDR3 nucleotides: TGTGCCAGCAGCCGAACCCCGGGACAGGGCAATCAGCCCCAGCATTTT. The encoded protein is CASSRTPGQGNQPQHF.

The chain recombines TRBV7-9 with TRBJ2-1; 9 positions agree with TRBD2. Germline V gives CDR1 SEHNR, CDR2 FQNEAQ (reference sequence). The CDR3 is 19 residues long. V was clipped by 4 bases and J by 8 bases; unmatched bases: 21. The CDR3 is CASSSTTLGERGDWHEQFF. The CDR3 DNA reads TGTGCCAGCAGCTCTACGACCTTGGGCGAGCGGGGGGACTGGCATGAGCAGTTCTTC.

Only a few counts were recorded for this clonotype. The chain combines TRBV5-4 with TRBJ2-2, with 9 bases that match TRBD2. The junction had 7 bases not matched to a gene; V was cut back by 2 bases and J by 11 bases. This CDR3 has 14 residues. Germline V lookup: CDR1 SGHNT, CDR2 YYREEE (reference sequence). The CDR3 nucleotides read TGTGCCAGCAGCTTTCGCGGGGGGGTCGGTGAGCTGTTTTTT. Its protein product is CASSFRGGVGELFF. The whole variable domain, filled in from reference TRBV5-4 and TRBJ2-2, reads ETGVTQSPTHLIKTRGQQVTLRCSSQSGHNTVSWYQQALGQGPQFIFQYYREEENGRGNFPPRFSGLQFPNYSSELNVNALELDDSALYLCASSFRGGVGELFFGEGSRLTVL.

The sample holds a few counts of this clonotype. This chain uses TRBV12-5 with TRBJ2-7; D remains unclear. The germline CDR1 and CDR2 sequences are LGHNT and FRNRAP. This CDR3 region has 13 residues. The V gene lost 3 bases and the J gene lost 7 bases, with 13 bases spanning the gap. The CDR3 DNA follows: TGTGCTAGTGGTTTCCAAGGAGCGAGTGAGCAGTACTTC. Its protein product is CASGFQGASEQYF.

This clonotype was seen a few times. V is TRBV19 and J is TRBJ1-5; the D is unclear. The V gene's germline CDR1 is LNHDA and CDR2 SQIVND (reference sequence). The CDR3 has 13 amino acids. Trimming stripped 0 bases from V and 5 bases from J, with 5 bases between. The CDR3 sequence is CASSIDVDQPQHF. CDR3 nucleotides: TGTGCCAGTAGTATAGACGTGGATCAGCCCCAGCATTTT.

This clonotype has ten or more counts. The chain has TRBV7-9 and TRBJ2-1; 10 positions match TRBD2. CDR3 size: 17 residues. The V segment lost 2 bases and the J segment 0 bases; nucleotides outside the gene matches: 4. Germline CDR1 is SEHNR and CDR2 is FQNEAQ (reference sequence). CDR3 amino acids: CASSLYSGGYSYNEQFF. The CDR3 DNA reads TGTGCCAGCAGCTTATATAGCGGGGGGTACTCCTACAATGAGCAGTTCTTC. Supplemented by reference TRBV7-9 and TRBJ2-1, the full variable domain reads DTGVSQNPRHKITKRGQNVTFRCDPISEHNRLYWYRQTLGQGPEFLTYFQNEAQLEKSRLLSDRFSAERPKGSFSTLEIQRTEQGDSAMYLCASSLYSGGYSYNEQFFGPGTRLTVL.